The 16 T cell receptor beta chains below come from one sample, sequenced in a study of blood T cell repertoires in COVID-19 (TCRdb year 2020). The receptor library was made with the immunoSEQ multiplex PCR assay. Drawn from immuneACCESS, this table holds only the in-frame rearrangements with V and J called that TCRdb kept. Clones are partly lost; checked studies trace under half to an unresolved V gene and leave the rest unexplained. Present in this sample are roughly 340,000 clones, 85% to 90% of which were seen just once. The ten largest clones represent roughly 6% of the sample. The specimen was peripheral blood. These receptors all stem from a woman aged 50 to 65 with COVID-19, enrolled during active disease.

This sequence joins TRBV10-2 and TRBJ2-5, with D possibly TRBD2 on 6 matching bases. Trimming stripped 4 bases from V and 5 bases from J, with 14 bases between. The length of the CDR3 is 14 residues. Looked up from germline, CDR1 is WSHSY and CDR2 is SAAADI. CDR3 protein: CASSAASAWETQYF. CDR3 in DNA: TGCGCCAGCAGTGCGGCTAGCGCGTGGGAGACCCAGTACTTC.

The CDR3 sequence: CASTVMPVDRRGWVINEKLFF. CDR3 in DNA: TGCGCCAGCACTGTCATGCCGGTCGATCGCAGGGGGTGGGTGATAAATGAAAAACTGTTTTTT. The rearrangement uses TRBV10-1 and TRBJ1-4, with 7 bases identical to TRBD1. The CDR3 sequence is 21 residues long. The germline V gene encodes CDR1 WNHNN and CDR2 SYGVQD (reference sequence). J was trimmed by 5 bases and V by 7 bases; bases with no gene match: 28.

The chain links TRBV7-2 to TRBJ1-1; D possibly corresponds to TRBD1 (6 bases). Trimming took 1 base from V and 1 from J, leaving 13 bases between them. The CDR3 has 16 residues. Germline CDR1 is SGHTA and CDR2 is FQGNSA. The CDR3 DNA reads as TGTGCCAGCAGCTTAGTCCCAGGGGTTCCGAACACTGAAGCTTTCTTT. It is translated as CASSLVPGVPNTEAFF.

This chain links TRBV2 with TRBJ2-1; TRBD2 is a possible D gene (5 bases). The CDR3 spans 16 residues. Germline CDR1 SNHLY, CDR2 FYNNEI. Trimming left V 4 bases short and J 4 bases short, with 17 bases between. Here the CDR3 reads CASSGGWLAKYNEQFF. The CDR3 nucleotides are TGTGCCAGCAGTGGAGGTTGGCTAGCCAAATACAATGAGCAGTTCTTC.

This chain joins TRBV6-5 and TRBJ2-3, with a tentative D call TRBD1 (5 bases). Trimming removed 10 bases from V and 1 base from J, with 12 bases in between. The germline CDR1 and CDR2 sequences are MNHEY and SVGAGI. The CDR3 extends over 13 amino acids. The CDR3 reads CATRAVGTDTQYF. The CDR3 nucleotides are TGTGCCACCAGGGCGGTTGGCACAGATACGCAGTATTTT.

This sequence joins TRBV5-4 and TRBJ2-7; possible D gene TRBD2, 6 bases. The CDR3 totals 13 residues. CDR1 SGHNT and CDR2 YYREEE come from the germline V gene (reference sequence). The V and J ends lost 4 bases and 3 bases respectively, with 11 bases between them. The CDR3 here is CASSHSGIYEQYF. As DNA, the CDR3 is TGTGCCAGCAGCCATAGCGGTATCTACGAGCAGTACTTC.

The chain links TRBV19 to TRBJ2-1; TRBD1 agrees at 8 bases. From germline, CDR1 is LNHDA and CDR2 SQIVND (reference sequence). CDR3 length equals 15 residues. The V gene end was trimmed by 4 bases and the J gene end by 6 bases; junction bases not matched to a gene: 8. The CDR3 DNA reads as TGTGCCAGTAGTAAACAGGACAGGGTCCGCAATGAGCAGTTCTTC. The encoded protein is CASSKQDRVRNEQFF.

The chain carries TRBV5-1 and TRBJ1-2, with a possible D match to TRBD1 (6 bases). Germline V CDR1 and CDR2: SGHRS, YFSETQ. The CDR3 length is 12 residues. With 2 bases removed from V and 6 bases from J, the gap between germline ends came to 8 bases. The CDR3 region is CASSLYRDGYTF. Written as DNA, the CDR3 is TGCGCCAGCAGCTTATACAGGGATGGCTACACCTTC.

The genes are TRBV27 and TRBJ2-5; weak D call: TRBD2 (5 bases). V was cut by 5 bases and J by 0 bases, with 19 bases left in between. The V gene's germline CDR1 is MNHEY and CDR2 SMNVEV (reference sequence). There are 17 residues in the CDR3. This CDR3 is CASSGPPGFSYQETQYF. In DNA, the CDR3 is TGTGCCAGCAGTGGTCCACCGGGATTTTCGTACCAAGAGACCCAGTACTTC.

The chain couples TRBV3-1 (or the pseudogene TRBV3-2) to TRBJ1-2, with unresolved D. This CDR3 comprises 13 residues. Trimming left V 8 bases short and J 4 bases short, with 14 bases between. Per the germline V gene, CDR1 is LGHDT and CDR2 is YNNKEL (reference sequence). The chain's CDR3 is CASAGVTSYGYTF. The CDR3 region has the DNA TGTGCCAGCGCCGGGGTAACTAGCTATGGCTACACCTTC.

In its sample, this clone was seen once. The CDR3 loop is CASSLIWTGGMLTYEQYF. The CDR3 DNA sequence: TGTGCCAGCAGTTTAATCTGGACGGGAGGGATGCTTACCTACGAGCAGTACTTC. The chain combines TRBV27 with TRBJ2-7, with 8 bases identical to TRBD2. Germline CDR1 is MNHEY and CDR2 is SMNVEV (reference sequence). CDR3 size: 18 residues. After removal of 2 bases from V and 2 bases from J, the junction contained 14 bases not matched to a gene.

The CDR3 is CASSAPYEQYF. CDR3 bases: TGTGCCAGCAGTGCTCCCTACGAGCAGTACTTC. The V gene is TRBV2, the J gene TRBJ2-7; D ambiguous. CDR3 length: 11 residues. Germline V gives CDR1 SNHLY, CDR2 FYNNEI. The V end lost 4 bases, the J end lost 2 bases, and 3 bases lay between the germline ends.

This clone was counted once. The rearrangement uses TRBV30 and TRBJ2-7; 12 nucleotides align to TRBD1. CDR1 is GTSNPN, CDR2 SVGIG, per germline (reference sequence). This CDR3 has 13 amino acids. The V and J ends lost 7 bases and 13 bases, in that order; junction bases with no gene match: 14. The CDR3 loop reads CASRDRGRLGYYF. In DNA, the CDR3 is TGTGCCTCCCGGGACAGGGGGCGCCTTGGCTACTACTTC.

The genes are TRBV10-3 and TRBJ2-7, with a weak D call TRBD1 (6 bases). V lost 2 bases and J 0 bases, leaving 11 bases between the germline ends. This CDR3 spans 15 amino acids. Germline CDR1 and CDR2: ENHRY and SYGVKD. The DNA of the CDR3 is TGTGCCATCAGTGAGGGACAGATTAGCTCCTACGAGCAGTACTTC. Translated, it gives CAISEGQISSYEQYF.

This clone was recorded once. The genes are TRBV9 and TRBJ2-2; TRBD1 agrees at 10 bases. The length of the CDR3 is 16 residues. J lost 8 bases, V lost 1 base, and 8 bases had no gene match. Germline CDR1 reads SGDLS; CDR2 reads YYNGEE. The CDR3 sequence: CASSVWTGGSRGELFF. DNA of the CDR3: TGTGCCAGCAGCGTATGGACAGGGGGAAGCAGAGGGGAGCTGTTTTTT.

The CDR3 region is CASSDAGGQETQYF. Here the CDR3 DNA reads TGTGCCAGCAGTGATGCGGGAGGGCAAGAGACCCAGTACTTC. The J gene is TRBJ2-5, the V gene TRBV6-1; TRBD2 matches 9 bases. The CDR3 contains 14 residues. Looked up from germline, CDR1 is MNHNS and CDR2 is SASEGT. V gave up 3 bases and J gave up 2 bases; unmatched junction bases: 1.